The 27 T cell receptor beta chains below come from one sample, sequenced in a study of CD8+ T cells in alopecia areata (dated by TCRdb to between 2017 and 2018). The sample's time point label is to be understood as: around 4 weeks on oral tofacitinib. The treatment or condition label corresponds to: oral pan-JAK inhibitor, 5-10 mg twice daily. The library was generated by the immunoSEQ multiplex PCR assay. RNA was extracted from all samples and reverse transcribed into cDNA as template for TCR sequencing. The table comes from immuneACCESS by way of TCRdb, which keeps in-frame sequences with V and J called. Part of the clones is missing from these tables; in studies checked, under half for an unresolved V gene and the rest for unknown reasons. The sample table contains 130,000 to 150,000 clones; only one count was recorded for about four fifths of them. Clones ranked in the top ten supply roughly 25% of the sample.

The source material was CD8+ T cells sorted from blood, sampled at week 4, from a patient treated with tofacitinib. These receptors all come from a human donor with alopecia areata.

On this clone itself: Other DNA sequences in the same sample also yield this CDR3. The gene calls are TRBV4-1 and TRBJ2-7; 7 bases map to TRBD1. CDR3 length equals 14 residues. V lost 1 base to trimming and J lost 2 bases; unmatched junction nucleotides: 2. Germline lookup yields CDR1 MGHRA and CDR2 YSYEKL. CDR3 protein: CASSQGQGTYEQYF. CDR3 DNA: TGCGCCAGCAGCCAAGGACAGGGTACCTACGAGCAGTACTTC.

J is TRBJ2-7 and V is TRBV7-8; 9 bases align to TRBD2. From germline, CDR1 is SGHVS and CDR2 FQNEAQ. This CDR3 is built from 15 residues. The V and J ends lost 1 base and 3 bases, in that order; junction bases with no gene match: 4. CDR3 nucleotide sequence: TGTGCCAGCAGCTTAGGGGTGACTAGCGGCTACGAGCAGTACTTC. Residues: CASSLGVTSGYEQYF. Full variable domain (remainder filled in from reference TRBV7-8 and TRBJ2-7): GAGVSQSPRYKVAKRGQDVALRCDPISGHVSLFWYQQALGQGPEFLTYFQNEAQLDKSGLPSDRFFAERPEGSVSTLKIQRTQQEDSAVYLCASSLGVTSGYEQYFGPGTRLTVT.

The gene calls are TRBV6-5 and TRBJ1-2, with D perhaps TRBD1 (6 bases). This CDR3 region has 15 residues. Germline values: CDR1 MNHEY, CDR2 SVGAGI. The V gene lost 0 bases and the J gene lost 7 bases, with 15 bases spanning the gap. CDR3 sequence (DNA): TGTGCCAGCAGTTACTCGATCGGGGGGCAAGGTGGCTACACCTTC. Its translation: CASSYSIGGQGGYTF.

The rearrangement links TRBV4-3 to TRBJ1-1; D unclear. This CDR3 spans 14 amino acids. Per the germline V gene, CDR1 is LGHNA and CDR2 is YSLEER. Trimming stripped 0 bases from V and 0 bases from J, with 5 bases between. CDR3 DNA: TGCGCCAGCAGCCAAGATTCTGTGAACACTGAAGCTTTCTTT. It encodes CASSQDSVNTEAFF.

V usage is TRBV29-1 and J usage is TRBJ1-2; D possibly corresponds to TRBD1 (5 bases). Between the trimmed V and J ends, which lost 4 bases and 5 bases, there was a span of 14 bases. The CDR3 has 13 residues. Germline CDR1 SQVTM, CDR2 ANQGSEA. The CDR3 reads CSVVSQGLYGYTF. CDR3 DNA sequence: TGCAGCGTTGTGAGCCAGGGATTGTATGGCTACACCTTC.

The chain employs TRBV4-2 and TRBJ2-2; a possible D gene is TRBD1 (6 bases). The V and J ends lost 0 bases and 5 bases respectively, with 10 bases between them. The CDR3 length is 15 residues. The germline V gene encodes CDR1 LGHNA and CDR2 YNFKEQ. The CDR3 DNA reads as TGTGCCAGCAGCCAAGAGGGGACAATGACCGGGGAGCTGTTTTTT. This sequence encodes CASSQEGTMTGELFF.

V is TRBV18 and J is TRBJ1-1, with D possibly matching TRBD1 (5 bases). Trimming stripped 3 bases from V and 7 bases from J, with 15 bases between. Germline V gives CDR1 KGHSH, CDR2 LQKENI. This CDR3 is built from 14 residues. The CDR3 nucleotides are TGTGCCAGCTCACCCGTTATTTCTGACAGTGAAGCTTTCTTT. Its protein is CASSPVISDSEAFF. Full variable domain (missing parts from reference TRBV18 and TRBJ1-1): NAGVMQNPRHLVRRRGQEARLRCSPMKGHSHVYWYRQLPEEGLKFMVYLQKENIIDESGMPKERFSAEFPKEGPSILRIQQVVRGDSAAYFCASSPVISDSEAFFGQGTRLTVV.

CDR3 nucleotides: TGTGCCAGCAGCTTCGGAACAGGGGGTGGCTATGGCTACACCTTC. Amino acid sequence: CASSFGTGGGYGYTF. The chain links TRBV5-6 to TRBJ1-2; 8 bases align to TRBD1. CDR3 length: 15 amino acids. Trimming removed 2 bases from V and 4 bases from J; junction bases left unmatched: 7. Germline V gives CDR1 SGHDT, CDR2 YYEEEE.

The V call is TRBV5-5, the J call TRBJ1-2; D unclear. This CDR3 region has 14 residues. V was pared by 2 bases and J by 4 bases, with 12 bases between. The germline V gene encodes CDR1 SGHKS and CDR2 YYEKEE (reference sequence). The CDR3 nucleotides are TGTGCCAGCAGCTTTGTTGGTGGGGTCTATGGCTACACCTTC. This translates into CASSFVGGVYGYTF.

The chain uses TRBV29-1 and TRBJ2-2; D might be TRBD2 (5 bases). The CDR3 loop spans 12 amino acids. In germline, CDR1 is SQVTM, CDR2 ANQGSEA. The V end lost 3 bases, the J end lost 7 bases, and 9 bases lay between the germline ends. CDR3 in DNA: TGCAGCGTTGAGGAGGCGGGCGGGGAGCTGTTTTTT. Translated, it gives CSVEEAGGELFF.

The genes are TRBV2 and TRBJ2-7; TRBD1 aligns across 7 bases. The V gene end was trimmed by 2 bases and the J gene end by 1 base; junction bases not matched to a gene: 5. Per germline, CDR1 SNHLY and CDR2 FYNNEI. The CDR3 has 15 residues. The CDR3 DNA reads TGTGCCAGCAGTGAACCCCGACAGGGTTCCTACGAGCAGTACTTC. This encodes CASSEPRQGSYEQYF.

The V and J genes are TRBV7-8 and TRBJ2-7, with 8 bases lining up with TRBD1. CDR1 SGHVS and CDR2 FQNEAQ come from the germline V gene. The CDR3 is made up of 15 amino acids. V was pared by 5 bases and J by 1 base, with 7 bases of the junction left unmatched. CDR3 protein: CASSPGQGPSYEQYF. CDR3 in DNA: TGTGCCAGCAGCCCTGGACAGGGACCTTCCTACGAGCAGTACTTC.

V usage is TRBV5-1 and J usage is TRBJ1-1, with 7 bases that match TRBD1. Unmatched junction bases numbered 12, after V lost 0 bases and J lost 1 base. CDR3 length equals 18 residues. From germline, CDR1 is SGHRS and CDR2 YFSETQ. The CDR3 coding sequence is TGCGCCAGCAGCTTGGCCGGGGCAGGGGGTGTCAGGAACACTGAAGCTTTCTTT. Protein product: CASSLAGAGGVRNTEAFF.

The chain has TRBV27 and TRBJ1-2; D is uncertain. Germline V CDR1 and CDR2: MNHEY, SMNVEV (reference sequence). V was cut by 2 bases and J by 2 bases, with 15 bases left in between. The CDR3 totals 16 residues. The CDR3 DNA reads as TGTGCCAGCAGTTTAATGAAGGCGGAATACAACTATGGCTACACCTTC. This encodes CASSLMKAEYNYGYTF.

This chain links TRBV25-1 with TRBJ2-1, with a weak D call TRBD2 (5 bases). V was shortened by 6 bases and J by 10 bases, with 10 bases between the two germline ends. Germline V gene data show CDR1 as MGHDK and CDR2 as SYGVNS. The CDR3 has 11 residues. CDR3 loop: CASSEGWEQFF. DNA of the CDR3: TGTGCCAGCAGCGAGGGATGGGAGCAGTTCTTC.

V gene TRBV4-1 combines with J gene TRBJ2-7; 11 bases are a match to TRBD2. The V segment lost 0 bases and the J segment 0 bases; nucleotides outside the gene matches: 7. The CDR3 consists of 18 residues. Per germline, CDR1 MGHRA and CDR2 YSYEKL. CDR3 sequence (DNA): TGCGCCAGCAGCCAAGAGCGAACTAGCGGGGGTAGCTCCTACGAGCAGTACTTC. It translates to CASSQERTSGGSSYEQYF.

The table lists this clone with a count of one. This chain uses TRBV4-3 with TRBJ2-7; 8 nucleotides align to TRBD1. V gave up 1 base and J gave up 7 bases; unmatched junction bases: 9. The V gene's germline CDR1 is LGHNA and CDR2 YSLEER. There are 15 residues in the CDR3. The CDR3 sequence is CASSQVWTGSHEQYF. The CDR3 DNA is TGCGCCAGCAGCCAAGTATGGACAGGGAGCCATGAGCAGTACTTC.

Only a few counts were recorded for this clone. The rearrangement links TRBV11-1 to TRBJ2-1, with TRBD2 matching 15 bases. Germline CDR1 SGHAT, CDR2 FQDESV (reference sequence). V was clipped by 5 bases and J by 8 bases; unmatched bases: 10. The CDR3 loop spans 17 amino acids. CDR3 coding DNA: TGTGCCAGCAGCATCGGACTAGCGGGGGGGCCGCGGGATGAGCAGTTCTTC. Its translation: CASSIGLAGGPRDEQFF. Drawing the rest from reference TRBV11-1 and TRBJ2-1, the complete variable domain is EAEVAQSPRYKITEKSQAVAFWCDPISGHATLYWYRQILGQGPELLVQFQDESVVDDSQLPKDRFSAERLKGVDSTLKIQPAELGDSAMYLCASSIGLAGGPRDEQFFGPGTRLTVL.

CDR3 sequence: CASTKRDSAWEQFF. The CDR3 nucleotides are TGTGCCAGCACCAAGCGGGACAGTGCATGGGAGCAGTTCTTC. J is TRBJ2-1 and V is TRBV7-8; perhaps D is TRBD1 or TRBD2 (7 bases each). Germline loops: CDR1 SGHVS, CDR2 FQNEAQ. Trimming stripped 7 bases from V and 10 bases from J, with 20 bases between. The CDR3 is 14 residues long. Using reference TRBV7-8 and TRBJ2-1 for the parts outside the CDR3, the full variable domain is GAGVSQSPRYKVAKRGQDVALRCDPISGHVSLFWYQQALGQGPEFLTYFQNEAQLDKSGLPSDRFFAERPEGSVSTLKIQRTQQEDSAVYLCASTKRDSAWEQFFGPGTRLTVL.

The J gene is TRBJ2-3, the V gene TRBV4-2, with D unclear. V was trimmed by 0 bases and J by 4 bases, leaving 5 bases between them. The CDR3 totals 13 residues. Looked up from germline, CDR1 is LGHNA and CDR2 is YNFKEQ. This CDR3 reads CASSQDPPDTQYF. For the CDR3, the DNA is TGTGCCAGCAGCCAAGATCCCCCAGATACGCAGTATTTT.

The chain has TRBV7-6 and TRBJ2-7; TRBD1 aligns across 7 bases. Germline-derived CDR1 and CDR2 are SGHVS and FNYEAQ. The CDR3 runs to 15 residues. The J segment lost 1 base and the V segment lost 1 base, leaving 4 bases of the junction unmatched. The CDR3 DNA is TGTGCCAGCAGCTTAGGACAGGGAACTTCCTACGAGCAGTACTTC. This gives the protein CASSLGQGTSYEQYF.

The chain links TRBV6-5 to TRBJ2-1, with a weak D call TRBD1 (5 bases). V was clipped by 8 bases and J by 6 bases, with 8 bases between them. Germline loops: CDR1 MNHEY, CDR2 SVGAGI. There are 11 residues in the CDR3. CDR3 DNA: TGTGCCAGCCTGCAGGGCAATGAGCAGTTCTTC. Its translation: CASLQGNEQFF.

The V and J genes are TRBV6-6 and TRBJ2-7; tentative D call: TRBD1 (5 bases). The CDR3 covers 14 residues. The V end was cut by 2 bases, the J end by 6 bases, with 14 bases between. Germline loops: CDR1 MNHNY, CDR2 SVGAGI (reference sequence). CDR3 amino acids: CASSYPGYGPEQYF. In DNA, the CDR3 is TGTGCCAGCAGTTACCCAGGGTACGGGCCCGAGCAGTACTTC.

The chain is built from TRBV7-9 and TRBJ1-5, with 7 positions matching TRBD1. CDR1 is SEHNR and CDR2 is FQNEAQ in the germline V gene (reference sequence). This CDR3 has 14 residues. J lost 4 bases, V lost 5 bases, and 5 bases had no gene match. The CDR3 DNA follows: TGTGCCAGCAGCCACGGGACAGTGAATCAGCCCCAGCATTTT. Amino acids: CASSHGTVNQPQHF. Full variable domain (missing parts from reference TRBV7-9 and TRBJ1-5): DTGVSQNPRHKITKRGQNVTFRCDPISEHNRLYWYRQTLGQGPEFLTYFQNEAQLEKSRLLSDRFSAERPKGSFSTLEIQRTEQGDSAMYLCASSHGTVNQPQHFGDGTRLSIL.

The chain recombines TRBV29-1 with TRBJ1-2; D may be TRBD1 (5 bases). Germline assignment: CDR1 SQVTM and CDR2 ANQGSEA. CDR3 length equals 16 residues. The V end lost 3 bases, the J end lost 3 bases, and 20 bases lay between the germline ends. CDR3 residues: CSVDWGVYTEDYGYTF. In nucleotides, the CDR3 is TGCAGCGTTGATTGGGGCGTGTATACCGAGGACTATGGCTACACCTTC.

The genes are TRBV27 and TRBJ2-7; no clear D. The CDR3 is 13 amino acids. Germline assignment: CDR1 MNHEY and CDR2 SMNVEV (reference sequence). The germline V and J ends were trimmed by 7 bases and 2 bases, with 12 bases remaining between them. The CDR3 is CASTSDVPYEQYF. For the CDR3, the DNA is TGTGCCAGCACCTCGGACGTGCCCTACGAGCAGTACTTC.

The chain employs TRBV9 and TRBJ2-7, with a tentative D call TRBD1 (5 bases). V shed 0 bases and J shed 3 bases, with 16 bases lying between them. The germline V gene encodes CDR1 SGDLS and CDR2 YYNGEE. The CDR3 is 16 residues long. CDR3 sequence (DNA): TGTGCCAGCAGCGTAGGGGGCGGACCGTCTAACTACGAGCAGTACTTC. It is translated as CASSVGGGPSNYEQYF.